These 17 T cell receptor beta chains originate from one sample sequenced in a study of T-cell reconstitution after alpha-beta-depleted transplantation in children. The TCRbeta library incorporated unique molecular identifiers. One entry per CDR3 protein, called by TCRdb with MiXCR from the PCR reads. Among around 370,000 distinct CDR3 sequences listed, roughly 17% were seen once. The sample consisted of PBMCs, mostly from graft donor cells, taken 360 days after TCRalphabeta/CD19-depleted stem cell transplant. The receptors here all came from a male patient aged 2-15 years who had a stem cell transplant for acute lymphoblastic leukemia, so the T cells may come from the graft donor.

This clonotype has only a few counts. CDR3 protein: CATSGLPSGANVLTF. The CDR3 DNA is TGTGCCACCAGTGGGCTTCCCTCTGGGGCCAACGTCCTGACTTTC. The rearrangement joins TRBV24-1 to TRBJ2-6, with D unclear. The CDR3 totals 15 residues. V was shortened by 5 bases and J by 0 bases, with 7 bases between the two germline ends. In germline, CDR1 is KGHDR, CDR2 SFDVKD.

The rearrangement uses TRBV29-1 and TRBJ2-5; D remains unclear. V was pared by 1 base and J by 1 base, with 13 bases between. The CDR3 is made up of 15 amino acids. Germline V CDR1 and CDR2: SQVTM, ANQGSEA. The CDR3 nucleotides read TGCAGCGTTGAAGCTGCCCCTGTAAGCCAAGAGACCCAGTACTTC. Amino acid sequence: CSVEAAPVSQETQYF. Looking up the rest from reference TRBV29-1 and TRBJ2-5 gives the full variable domain: SAVISQKPSRDICQRGTSLTIQCQVDSQVTMMFWYRQQPGQSLTLIATANQGSEATYESGFVIDKFPISRPNLTFSTLTVSNMSPEDSSIYLCSVEAAPVSQETQYFGPGTRLLVL.

This clonotype has ten or more counts. The genes are TRBV20-1 and TRBJ2-1; the D gene is possibly TRBD1 (8 bases). The CDR3 contains 14 residues. In germline, CDR1 is DFQATT, CDR2 SNEGSKA (reference sequence). The V and J ends lost 5 bases and 4 bases respectively, with 15 bases between them. CDR3 DNA: TGCAGTGCTCTGACAGGGGAGGGATACAATGAGCAGTTCTTC. Its protein is CSALTGEGYNEQFF.

V gene TRBV4-3 combines with J gene TRBJ1-2; D may be TRBD1 (5 bases). Germline values: CDR1 LGHNA, CDR2 YSLEER. Trimming took 0 bases from V and 1 from J, leaving 15 bases between them. The CDR3 contains 17 residues. The CDR3 DNA follows: TGCGCCAGCAGCCAAGAAGTCCAGGGAGGGAGTAACTATGGCTACACCTTC. It yields the protein CASSQEVQGGSNYGYTF.

The chain couples TRBV5-1 to TRBJ2-3; 13 bases agree with TRBD2. From germline, CDR1 is SGHRS and CDR2 YFSETQ. The trim removed 3 bases at V and 9 bases at J, leaving 4 bases unmatched. This CDR3 contains 14 residues. CDR3: CASSWGLAGQTQYF. DNA of the CDR3: TGCGCCAGCAGCTGGGGACTAGCGGGACAAACGCAGTATTTT.

The gene calls are TRBV7-2 and TRBJ1-6; 8 bases match TRBD1. The V and J ends lost 0 bases and 8 bases, in that order; junction bases with no gene match: 6. CDR1 SGHTA and CDR2 FQGNSA come from the germline V gene. This CDR3 region has 16 residues. In DNA, the CDR3 is TGTGCCAGCAGCTTAGCACCGGGACAGGCGTATTCACCCCTCCACTTT. Translation gives CASSLAPGQAYSPLHF.

The CDR3 DNA reads TGTGCCAGCAGCTCGCGACAGGGAGATGGCTACACCTTC. As protein: CASSSRQGDGYTF. The chain links TRBV7-9 to TRBJ1-2, with 7 positions matching TRBD1. J was trimmed by 6 bases and V by 4 bases; bases with no gene match: 5. This CDR3 has 13 amino acids. Per germline, CDR1 SEHNR and CDR2 FQNEAQ (reference sequence).

This clonotype was picked up a small number of times. This sequence joins TRBV5-6 and TRBJ2-3; 7 bases fit TRBD2. The ends lost 0 bases at V and 2 bases at J; junction bases unmatched: 6. The CDR3 contains 16 residues. The germline gives CDR1 SGHDT, CDR2 YYEEEE. DNA for the CDR3: TGTGCCAGCAGCTTGGGTTCTAGCGGACCCACAGATACGCAGTATTTT. It yields the protein CASSLGSSGPTDTQYF.

The chain couples TRBV7-2 to TRBJ2-7, with D perhaps TRBD2 (6 bases). V lost 4 bases and J 3 bases, leaving 19 bases between the germline ends. Germline assignment: CDR1 SGHTA and CDR2 FQGNSA. The CDR3 is made up of 16 amino acids. CDR3 in amino acids: CASSYGTQLGFYEQYF. The CDR3 DNA sequence: TGTGCCAGCAGCTACGGGACTCAACTGGGATTCTACGAGCAGTACTTC.

This clonotype was counted between two and nine times. V gene TRBV3-1 combines with J gene TRBJ2-5; TRBD1 agrees at 7 bases. Germline lookup yields CDR1 LGHDT and CDR2 YNNKEL (reference sequence). The CDR3 runs 14 residues. The ends lost 5 bases at V and 5 bases at J; junction bases unmatched: 8. The CDR3 DNA sequence: TGTGCCAGCAGCAAGGGACAGAGGAAGGAGACCCAGTACTTC. Its translation: CASSKGQRKETQYF.

This clonotype was recorded a few times. V and J are TRBV20-1 and TRBJ2-1; D is undetermined. From germline, CDR1 is DFQATT and CDR2 SNEGSKA (reference sequence). Trimming cost V 4 bases and J 4 bases, with 14 bases left between them. The CDR3 consists of 14 residues. The CDR3 DNA is TGCAGTGCTAACAACCGGGCCCTATACAATGAGCAGTTCTTC. Its protein is CSANNRALYNEQFF.

This chain joins TRBV2 and TRBJ2-7; 8 bases are shared with TRBD1. This CDR3 has 15 residues. The trim removed 7 bases at V and 7 bases at J, leaving 15 bases unmatched. Germline CDR1 SNHLY, CDR2 FYNNEI. CDR3 region: CASTLRDRPTGEQYF. As DNA, the CDR3 is TGTGCCAGCACCCTCCGGGACAGGCCGACCGGGGAGCAGTACTTC.

This clonotype turned up a few times. This chain joins TRBV4-3 and TRBJ2-5, with D perhaps matching TRBD1 (6 bases). The length of the CDR3 is 16 residues. Germline CDR1 and CDR2: LGHNA and YSLEER. The V gene lost 0 bases and the J gene lost 4 bases, with 15 bases spanning the gap. The CDR3, as DNA: TGCGCCAGCAGCCAAGAAGTAGCTCCGACAGGAGAGACCCAGTACTTC. It yields the protein CASSQEVAPTGETQYF.

This chain links TRBV5-1 with TRBJ2-3; D is possibly TRBD2 (5 bases). Per the germline V gene, CDR1 is SGHRS and CDR2 is YFSETQ. V was clipped by 3 bases and J by 2 bases, with 16 bases between them. CDR3 size: 16 residues. The CDR3: CASSSGPGINTDTQYF. CDR3 coding DNA: TGCGCCAGCAGCTCGGGCCCCGGGATCAACACAGATACGCAGTATTTT.

In this sample, this clonotype turned up a few times. The chain uses TRBV20-1 and TRBJ2-7, with 9 bases aligning to TRBD2. Germline CDR1 and CDR2: DFQATT and SNEGSKA (reference sequence). Losses at the gene ends were 6 bases for V and 2 bases for J; bases not matched to a gene: 5. The CDR3 spans 13 residues. The CDR3 DNA reads TGCAGTGCGACCTCTAGCGGGGCCTACGAGCAGTACTTC. It encodes CSATSSGAYEQYF.

This clonotype was detected only a few times. J is TRBJ2-3 and V is TRBV4-3; D not resolved. CDR3 length: 14 amino acids. The V gene lost 4 bases and the J gene lost 4 bases, with 12 bases spanning the gap. Germline V gene data show CDR1 as LGHNA and CDR2 as YSLEER. The CDR3 here is CASSRLAVSDTQYF. The CDR3 nucleotides are TGCGCCAGCAGCCGACTCGCCGTGTCAGATACGCAGTATTTT.

CDR3 sequence (DNA): TGTGCCATCAGTTCCGGGGAGGGGAACACCGGGGAGCTGTTTTTT. The encoded protein is CAISSGEGNTGELFF. The chain combines TRBV10-3 with TRBJ2-2, with 7 positions matching TRBD2. The CDR3 spans 15 residues. The ends lost 5 bases at V and 1 base at J; junction bases unmatched: 4. Germline V gene sequence: CDR1 ENHRY, CDR2 SYGVKD.